One sample yielded the 25 T cell receptor beta chains listed below, sequenced in a study of T cell clonality in common variable immunodeficiency. Profiling relied on immunoSEQ multiplex PCR, and the TCRdb table lists in-frame clones only, not all of them. This sample comprises about 37,000 clones, none seen once only. Sequencing input: peripheral blood mononuclear cells. All receptors come from a person between 18 and 75 years old in good health.

This clone was detected ten times or more. The CDR3 goes on 3 residues after the read ends, and that part is filled in from the germline J gene. V and J are TRBV30 and TRBJ1-1; maybe TRBD1 (6 bases). V gave up 0 bases and J gave up 2 bases, with 10 bases separating them. This CDR3 has 14 residues. Germline V CDR1 and CDR2: GTSNPN, SVGIG (reference sequence). The CDR3 spells CAWSVSGGNTEAFF. Partial CDR3 DNA: TGTGCCTGGAGTGTCTCGGGGGGCAACACTGAA.

This clone was counted ten times or more. From the germline J gene comes the end of the CDR3, since the read stops 3 residues before it. The chain carries TRBV4-1 and TRBJ2-3; the D gene is possibly TRBD2 (6 bases). V lost 1 base, J lost 0 bases, and 11 bases lay in between. This CDR3 has 16 amino acids. Germline CDR1 is MGHRA and CDR2 is YSYEKL. The CDR3 bases that were read are TGCGCCAGCAGCCAAGGCGGCGGGACTAGCACAGATACG. Residues: CASSQGGGTSTDT. The whole CDR3 protein is CASSQGGGTSTDTQYF.

Details on this clone: The CDR3 end lies 3 residues beyond the end of the read and is filled in from the germline J gene. V usage is TRBV25-1 and J usage is TRBJ2-7; D is possibly TRBD1 (6 bases). The V end was cut by 5 bases, the J end by 2 bases, with 10 bases between. The germline gives CDR1 MGHDK, CDR2 SYGVNS. CDR3 length equals 13 residues. The CDR3 bases that were read are TGTGCCAGCAGTACAGGGCCTACCTACGAG. It codes for CASSTGPTYE. The entire CDR3 sequence reads CASSTGPTYEQYF.

This clone was counted ten times or more. The missing CDR3 end, 3 residues past where the read stops, is filled in from the germline J gene. This sequence joins TRBV14 and TRBJ1-1; no reliable D call. The CDR3 has 14 residues. Germline V CDR1 and CDR2: SGHDN, FVKESK. The V gene lost 0 bases and the J gene lost 1 base, with 6 bases spanning the gap. CDR3 sequence reads: CASSQEVRNTEAFF. The part of the CDR3 DNA that was read is TGTGCCAGCAGCCAAGAAGTCAGGAACACTGAA.

This clone was seen many times. The read falls 3 residues short of the CDR3 end, and the missing part is taken from the germline J gene. The chain employs TRBV7-9 and TRBJ2-1; D is possibly TRBD2 (6 bases). This CDR3 has 13 residues. Deletions cut 8 bases from V and 0 bases from J, with 8 bases between. Germline V gene lookup returns CDR1 SEHNR and CDR2 FQNEAQ (reference sequence). The covered CDR3 bases are TGTGCCAGCCGGAGGGGCTCCTACAATGAG. Translation: CASRRGSYNE. The CDR3 in its entirety is CASRRGSYNEQFF.

This clone has ten or more counts. Read sequence stops 3 residues before the CDR3 end, and the germline J gene provides the missing end. The genes are TRBV12-3 or TRBV12-4 and TRBJ2-5, with D unresolved. V shed 3 bases and J shed 4 bases, with 3 bases lying between them. CDR3 length: 11 residues. The part of the CDR3 DNA that was read is TGTGCCAGCAGTTTCCGAGAGACC. Translated: CASSFRET. The whole CDR3 protein reads CASSFRETQYF.

This clone was seen only a few times. The read terminates 3 residues ahead of where the CDR3 ends, so the germline J gene completes it. The chain carries TRBV11-2 and TRBJ2-4; D remains unclear. V lost 6 bases and J lost 0, with 6 bases in between. The CDR3 covers 13 residues. CDR1 is SGHAT and CDR2 is FQNNGV in the germline V gene. Incomplete CDR3 DNA: TGTGCCAGCAGGCGTTTAGCCAAAAACATT. It translates to CASRRLAKNI. The complete CDR3 protein is CASRRLAKNIQYF.

This clone was found many times. The sequence runs out 3 residues before the end of the CDR3; the remainder is reconstructed from the germline J gene. The chain carries TRBV4-2 and TRBJ2-1; tentative D call: TRBD2 (6 bases). The CDR3 extends over 16 amino acids. Germline CDR1 LGHNA, CDR2 YNFKEQ. Trimming stripped 0 bases from V and 2 bases from J, with 11 bases between. CDR3 residues: CASSQDSSGAYNEQFF. CDR3 bases read: TGTGCCAGCAGCCAAGATAGTAGCGGAGCCTACAATGAG.

This clone has ten or more counts. The CDR3 goes on 3 residues after the read ends, and that part is filled in from the germline J gene. The chain recombines TRBV2 with TRBJ1-1; maybe TRBD1 (5 bases). CDR3 length: 13 residues. Germline V gene data show CDR1 as SNHLY and CDR2 as FYNNEI. V dropped 6 bases and J dropped 4 bases, with 12 bases sitting between them. CDR3 DNA, as far as it was read: TGTGCCAGCAGGAACGGGAGGGGCACTGAA. The encoded protein is CASRNGRGTE. The full CDR3 reads CASRNGRGTEAFF.

This clone has ten or more counts. The read ends 3 residues early relative to the CDR3; the germline J gene fills the gap. The genes are TRBV30 and TRBJ1-1, with D hard to call. Between the trimmed V and J ends, which lost 4 bases and 0 bases, there was a span of 12 bases. This CDR3 contains 14 residues. Germline V gene data show CDR1 as GTSNPN and CDR2 as SVGIG (reference sequence). The part of the CDR3 DNA that was read is TGTGCCTGGATTCGAGTCACTTTGAACACTGAA. As protein: CAWIRVTLNTE. The whole CDR3 protein reads CAWIRVTLNTEAFF.

This clone was seen at least ten times. The read comes to an end 3 residues before the CDR3 does, leaving the germline J gene to fill in the end. This sequence joins TRBV7-8 and TRBJ2-5; 7 bases match TRBD1. V lost 3 bases to trimming and J lost 2 bases; unmatched junction nucleotides: 3. This CDR3 comprises 14 residues. In germline, CDR1 is SGHVS, CDR2 FQNEAQ. The covered CDR3 bases are TGTGCCAGCAGCTTTAGGACAGGTCAAGAGACC. As protein: CASSFRTGQET. The entire CDR3 protein reads CASSFRTGQETQYF.

This clone has a handful of counts. A junction end diverges from the germline sequence, so it may reflect a read error. This sample includes further DNA sequences coding for the same CDR3. The part of the CDR3 DNA that was read is TGTGCCAGCAGGGAAGGACAGTATCGGCTTCAAAACACA. This codes for CASREGQYRLQNT. The whole CDR3 protein is CASREGQYRLQNTIYF. The genes are TRBV6-1 and TRBJ1-3, with D perhaps matching TRBD1 (6 bases). The read ends 3 residues shy of where the CDR3 ends; the end is completed using the germline J gene. Germline V gene sequence: CDR1 MNHNS, CDR2 SASEGT. The CDR3 runs to 16 residues.

This clone has ten or more counts. Read data end 3 residues before the CDR3 end; the end is taken from the germline J gene. The chain links TRBV19 to TRBJ2-6; perhaps TRBD1 as D (6 bases). With 3 bases removed from V and 2 bases from J, the gap between germline ends came to 8 bases. Germline V lookup: CDR1 LNHDA, CDR2 SQIVND (reference sequence). The CDR3 runs 15 residues. The DNA read from the CDR3 is TGTGCCAGTAGTATTGGGGGCACTGGGGCCAACGTC. It specifies CASSIGGTGANV. The entire CDR3 protein reads CASSIGGTGANVLTF.

This clone was observed at least ten times. With the read ending 3 residues before the CDR3 end, the germline J gene is used to fill in that end. V is TRBV4-1 and J is TRBJ1-1; 7 nucleotides align to TRBD1. The CDR3 length is 15 residues. Germline V gene data show CDR1 as MGHRA and CDR2 as YSYEKL. After removal of 1 base from V and 6 bases from J, the junction contained 8 bases not matched to a gene. The sequenced CDR3 bases are TGCGCCAGCAGCCAAGGACAGGGTAGGCTCGCTGAA. It codes for CASSQGQGRLAE. The full CDR3 reads CASSQGQGRLAEAFF.

This clone was seen repeatedly, ten times or more. The read stops 3 residues short of the end of the CDR3; the missing end is completed from the germline J gene. The chain recombines TRBV12-3 or TRBV12-4 with TRBJ1-1, with a possible D match to TRBD1 (6 bases). The length of the CDR3 is 12 residues. The CDR3 DNA, read in part, is TGTGCCAGCAGCAGAGCGGGGGGCACC. Amino acids: CASSRAGGT. The whole CDR3 reads CASSRAGGTAFF.

This clone occurred many times. The read ends 3 residues shy of where the CDR3 ends; the end is completed using the germline J gene. J is TRBJ2-7 and V is TRBV20-1; D perhaps matches TRBD1 (5 bases). The CDR3 covers 15 residues. From germline, CDR1 is DFQATT and CDR2 SNEGSKA (reference sequence). V lost 0 bases to trimming and J lost 3 bases, with 15 bases between them. The CDR3: CSARDSRGPLYEQYF. The part of the CDR3 DNA that was read is TGCAGTGCTAGAGATTCAAGGGGCCCCCTCTACGAG.

This clone was seen repeatedly, ten times or more. With the read ending 3 residues before the CDR3 end, the germline J gene is used to fill in that end. J is TRBJ1-2 and V is TRBV19; no clear D gene. V was pared by 4 bases and J by 5 bases, with 14 bases between. The length of the CDR3 is 14 residues. Germline CDR1 and CDR2: LNHDA and SQIVND (reference sequence). The covered CDR3 bases are TGTGCCAGTAGTAAACTAGACTACCCATATGGC. It translates to CASSKLDYPYG. The full-length CDR3 reads as CASSKLDYPYGYTF. Looking up the rest from reference TRBV19 and TRBJ1-2 gives the full variable domain: DGGITQSPKYLFRKEGQNVTLSCEQNLNHDAMYWYRQDPGQGLRLIYYSQIVNDFQKGDIAEGYSVSREKKESFPLTVTSAQKNPTAFYLCASSKLDYPYGYTFGSGTRLTVV.

This clone was counted many times. Read data end 3 residues before the CDR3 end; the end is taken from the germline J gene. This sequence joins TRBV7-6 and TRBJ2-2, with 8 bases fitting TRBD1. Germline-derived CDR1 and CDR2 are SGHVS and FNYEAQ. V shed 5 bases, J shed 3 bases, and the junction held 8 bases outside the gene matches. CDR3 length equals 16 residues. This chain's CDR3 is CASSRRTGRDTGELFF. The sequenced part of the CDR3 DNA is TGTGCCAGCAGCAGGAGGACAGGGCGGGACACCGGGGAG.

This clone was counted ten times or more. The read is 3 residues too short to cover the CDR3 end, so that end is filled in from the germline J gene. The chain joins TRBV28 to TRBJ2-5; no reliable D call. Looked up from germline, CDR1 is MDHEN and CDR2 is SYDVKM. V lost 5 bases to trimming and J lost 1 base, with 14 bases between them. CDR3 length: 15 amino acids. Partial CDR3 DNA: TGTGCCAGCAGTACGGAACAAGACTCCCAAGAGACC. Translating gives CASSTEQDSQET. The complete CDR3 sequence is CASSTEQDSQETQYF.

This clone has a count of ten or more. The read stops 3 residues short of the end of the CDR3; the missing end is completed from the germline J gene. The chain has TRBV19 and TRBJ1-1; TRBD1 matches at 11 bases. Per germline, CDR1 LNHDA and CDR2 SQIVND (reference sequence). The CDR3 is 14 residues long. The V and J ends lost 7 bases and 1 base, in that order; junction bases with no gene match: 2. CDR3 protein: CASKDRGPNTEAFF. The covered CDR3 bases are TGTGCCAGTAAGGACAGGGGGCCGAACACTGAA.

This clone has a count of ten or more. The read falls 3 residues short of the CDR3 end, and the missing part is taken from the germline J gene. The chain carries TRBV18 and TRBJ1-3; D is perhaps TRBD1 (6 bases). Trimming removed 3 bases from V and 1 base from J, with 16 bases in between. From germline, CDR1 is KGHSH and CDR2 LQKENI. The CDR3 has 17 amino acids. The covered CDR3 bases are TGTGCCAGCTCACCGACGACAGGAGGAGTATCTGGAAACACC. Encoded protein: CASSPTTGGVSGNT. The CDR3 in full is CASSPTTGGVSGNTIYF.

This clone was counted ten times or more. Read sequence stops 3 residues before the CDR3 end, and the germline J gene provides the missing end. This chain uses TRBV4-2 with TRBJ2-1, with 11 positions matching TRBD2. The germline CDR1 and CDR2 sequences are LGHNA and YNFKEQ. V gave up 4 bases and J gave up 8 bases; unmatched junction bases: 10. This CDR3 contains 16 residues. CDR3 protein: CASSLSTGTSGDEQFF. CDR3 bases read: TGTGCCAGCAGCCTAAGTACCGGGACTAGCGGCGATGAG.

Many counts were recorded for this clone. The read halts 3 residues ahead of the CDR3 end, with the missing end drawn from the germline J gene. The chain couples TRBV5-1 to TRBJ2-3; 10 nucleotides line up with TRBD2. The CDR3 runs to 16 residues. The J segment lost 1 base and the V segment lost 1 base, leaving 3 bases of the junction unmatched. Germline CDR1 and CDR2: SGHRS and YFSETQ. The CDR3: CASSLTSGTRTDTQYF. Incomplete CDR3 DNA: TGCGCCAGCAGCTTGACTAGCGGGACTCGCACAGATACG.

This clone was counted many times. The sequenced fragment ends 3 residues before the CDR3 boundary, so the rest is inferred from the germline J gene. The gene calls are TRBV20-1 and TRBJ1-4; 7 nucleotides align to TRBD1. Trimming cost V 5 bases and J 3 bases; bases outside gene matches: 12. Germline V gives CDR1 DFQATT, CDR2 SNEGSKA (reference sequence). CDR3 size: 16 residues. Here the CDR3 reads CSALLTGARANEKLFF. CDR3 DNA (partial): TGCAGTGCTCTTCTTACAGGGGCCAGGGCTAATGAAAAA.

As regards this clone: The CDR3 goes on 3 residues after the read ends, and that part is filled in from the germline J gene. The chain is built from TRBV11-2 and TRBJ2-1; 8 nucleotides agree with TRBD2. V shed 6 bases, J shed 7 bases, and the junction held 8 bases outside the gene matches. From germline, CDR1 is SGHAT and CDR2 FQNNGV. The CDR3 runs to 14 residues. Partial CDR3 DNA: TGTGCCAGCAGTCAGAGCGGGAGTAGGAATGAG. Its translation is CASSQSGSRNE. The complete CDR3 protein is CASSQSGSRNEQFF.